A selection of T cell receptor beta chains follows, all from one sample in a study of T cell responses to AZD1222 COVID-19 vaccine. Method: immunoSEQ multiplex PCR; TCRdb's copy keeps in-frame clones and lacks some. The sample yields more than 95,000 clones, less than 95% seen once. Sequencing used peripheral blood, obtained on day 0 of MenACWY control vaccination. Every receptor here comes from an adult in good health. Each CDR3 is given with its conserved first and last residue. The order of the fields is J gene, clone size, D gene, V gene, CDR3 DNA, CDR3 protein. The D gene is left open where the match is weak. The listing skips clone size in some rows; elsewhere it reads once, few, many or a size class.

TRBJ1-6,-,TRBD1,TRBV28,TGTGCCAGCAGCGGGACAGAGTATAATTCACCCCTCCACTTT,CASSGTEYNSPLHF
TRBJ2-1,-,-,TRBV28,TGTGCCAGCAGTTTAGGGGGCTCCTACAATGAGCAGTTCTTC,CASSLGGSYNEQFF
TRBJ2-2,-,-,TRBV4-3,TGCGCCAGCAGCCAAGGGAGGGGCGGCACCGGGGAGCTGTTTTTT,CASSQGRGGTGELFF
TRBJ1-1,-,-,TRBV15,TGTGCCACCAGCAGAGACAGGGGTGGCACTGAAGCTTTCTTT,CATSRDRGGTEAFF
TRBJ1-5,-,-,TRBV28,TGTGCCAGCAGTCGTCGGAACAATCAGCCCCAGCATTTT,CASSRRNNQPQHF
TRBJ1-4,few,-,TRBV6-5,TGTGCCAGCAGTTACCGGCCACTTGCAACTAATGAAAAACTGTTTTTT,CASSYRPLATNEKLFF
TRBJ1-5,-,-,TRBV24-1,TGTGCCACCAGTGATTTGCGGGGGCGGCCCCAGCATTTT,CATSDLRGRPQHF
TRBJ1-2,-,TRBD1,TRBV3-1/TRBV3-2,TGTGCCAGCAGCAAAGCCGGGACAGGGGCGCGCTATGGCTACACCTTC,CASSKAGTGARYGYTF
TRBJ1-2,-,-,TRBV3-1/TRBV3-2,TGTGCCAGCAGCCATGGTAGGGGCTACACCTTC,CASSHGRGYTF
TRBJ2-2,few,-,TRBV4-2,TGTGCCAGCAGCCAACGACTAGAAGTCGGGGAGCTGTTTTTT,CASSQRLEVGELFF
TRBJ2-3,once,-,TRBV9,TGTGCCAGCAGCGTAGGAGTTCTACAAACAAGCACAGATACGCAGTATTTT,CASSVGVLQTSTDTQYF
TRBJ1-2,-,-,TRBV3-1/TRBV3-2,TGTGCCAGCAGCCAAAGATTCGGAGGCTACACCTTC,CASSQRFGGYTF
TRBJ2-6,-,-,TRBV29-1,TGCAGCGTTTGTGCTGACTCTGGGGCCAACGTCCTGACTTTC,CSVCADSGANVLTF
TRBJ2-1,-,-,TRBV4-2,TGTGCCAGCAGCCAGGGGGATTACAATGAGCAGTTCTTC,CASSQGDYNEQFF
TRBJ2-3,-,-,TRBV19,TGTGCCAGTAGTTGGGGGGTTAGCACAGATACGCAGTATTTT,CASSWGVSTDTQYF
TRBJ2-2,-,TRBD1,TRBV27,TGTGCCACGACGGACAGGGTCGACACCGGGGAGCTGTTTTTT,CATTDRVDTGELFF
TRBJ1-2,-,TRBD1,TRBV7-2,TGTGCCAGCAGCCCTCGACAGGGGATTACCTATGGCTACACCTTC,CASSPRQGITYGYTF
TRBJ2-5,-,-,TRBV29-1,TGCAGCGTCCGCCCCCCTTTGGGAGAGACCCAGTACTTC,CSVRPPLGETQYF
TRBJ2-4,-,TRBD1,TRBV6-1,TGTGCCAGCAGTGAATTGGGGACAGCCTCCAAAAACATTCAGTACTTC,CASSELGTASKNIQYF
TRBJ2-2,-,-,TRBV15,TGTGCCACCAGCAGAGATTCCCTGAACACCGGGGAGCTGTTTTTT,CATSRDSLNTGELFF
TRBJ1-5,-,-,TRBV19,TGTGCCAGTAGTATAGTTTCGCGGCACTCAAATCAGCCCCAGCATTTT,CASSIVSRHSNQPQHF
TRBJ1-2,-,-,TRBV7-8,TGTGCCAGCAGCTTAGGCTACACAGGTGTGAACTATGGCTACACCTTC,CASSLGYTGVNYGYTF
TRBJ2-5,-,-,TRBV7-6,TGTGCCAGCAGCCAAGGCGGGGCAGGGCAAGAGACCCAGTACTTC,CASSQGGAGQETQYF
TRBJ1-2,-,TRBD1,TRBV24-1,TGTGCCACCAGTGAAGGGACAGGGAGGAATGGCTACACCTTC,CATSEGTGRNGYTF
TRBJ1-3,-,-,TRBV7-2,TGTGCCAGCAGCTTAGTTGGGCCTTCTGGAAACACCATATATTTT,CASSLVGPSGNTIYF
TRBJ1-3,-,-,TRBV3-1/TRBV3-2,TGTGCCAGCAGCTGCGACGAGGTGAGACCCCCTGGAAACACCATATATTTT,CASSCDEVRPPGNTIYF
TRBJ1-5,-,-,TRBV20-1,TGCAGTGCTAGTCGGGGGGTTAAGCCCCAGCATTTT,CSASRGVKPQHF
TRBJ2-6,-,TRBD1,TRBV5-4,TGTGCCAGCAGCTTCCCCGGGGCCATGACAGGGGGCTCTGGGGCCAACGTCCTGACTTTC,CASSFPGAMTGGSGANVLTF
TRBJ1-4,-,-,TRBV5-8,TGTGCCAGCAGCTTGACGGCAGCCCTTAATGAAAAACTGTTTTTT,CASSLTAALNEKLFF